This entry lists 10 T cell receptor beta chains sequenced from one sample in a study of T cells in localized non-small cell lung cancer. Data came from immunoSEQ multiplex PCR; TCRdb stores just in-frame clones and leaves some out. The sample carries about 19,000 clones, 85% to 95% recorded once. The starting material was peripheral blood, obtained before any cancer treatment. The receptors stem from a male donor aged 60 or over with stage I squamous cell lung carcinoma.

The chain has TRBV16 and TRBJ2-1; 9 bases align to TRBD1. Germline CDR1 KGHSY, CDR2 FQNENV. CDR3 length: 15 residues. The junction had 7 bases not matched to a gene; V was cut back by 4 bases and J by 6 bases. The CDR3 is CASSPNRGLINEQFF. For the CDR3, the DNA is TGTGCCAGCAGCCCTAACAGGGGGCTTATCAATGAGCAGTTCTTC.

This clone was recorded once. The V and J genes are TRBV9 and TRBJ1-4, with TRBD1 matching over 11 bases. The CDR3 runs to 17 residues. The germline V gene encodes CDR1 SGDLS and CDR2 YYNGEE. V shed 4 bases, J shed 1 base, and the junction held 6 bases outside the gene matches. The CDR3 sequence is CASSPPGTGGTNEKLFF. The CDR3 DNA reads TGTGCCAGCAGCCCACCGGGGACAGGGGGAACTAATGAAAAACTGTTTTTT.

The chain links TRBV9 to TRBJ1-1; TRBD1 aligns across 10 bases. The CDR3 loop spans 15 amino acids. Germline V gene data show CDR1 as SGDLS and CDR2 as YYNGEE. Germline trimming cut 5 bases from V and 5 bases from J; bases unmatched to any gene: 9. The CDR3 bases are TGTGCCAGCAGTTTGACAGGGGGCTCGGTAACTGAAGCTTTCTTT. Its protein product is CASSLTGGSVTEAFF.

The chain uses TRBV15 and TRBJ1-4; weak D call: TRBD1 (5 bases). From germline, CDR1 is LNHNV and CDR2 YYDKDF (reference sequence). The V gene lost 2 bases and the J gene lost 7 bases, with 11 bases spanning the gap. The CDR3 loop spans 14 amino acids. CDR3: CATSRQGSGEKLFF. DNA of the CDR3: TGTGCCACCAGCAGACAGGGATCCGGTGAAAAACTGTTTTTT.

The DNA of the CDR3 is TGTGCCATCAAAGGAGGGGTCAATCAGCCCCAGCATTTT. As protein: CAIKGGVNQPQHF. The chain recombines TRBV10-3 with TRBJ1-5, with D possibly matching TRBD1 (5 bases). The CDR3 loop spans 13 amino acids. Per the germline V gene, CDR1 is ENHRY and CDR2 is SYGVKD. The V end was cut by 7 bases, the J end by 3 bases, with 10 bases between.

The chain uses TRBV5-4 and TRBJ2-3, with D maybe TRBD2 (6 bases). Trimming pared 2 bases from V and 4 bases from J, leaving 20 bases between. The CDR3 spans 17 residues. The germline CDR1 and CDR2 sequences are SGHNT and YYREEE (reference sequence). The CDR3 nucleotides are TGTGCCAGCAGCTTAGCGGGTGGACGCCAGAGTGCAGATACGCAGTATTTT. It translates to CASSLAGGRQSADTQYF.

The chain employs TRBV19 and TRBJ1-1; D gene uncertain. Germline CDR1 is LNHDA and CDR2 is SQIVND (reference sequence). Trimming shortened V by 5 bases and J by 8 bases, and 15 bases separated the two germline ends. The CDR3 is made up of 13 amino acids. The CDR3 loop is CASSLHRSVEAFF. For the CDR3, the DNA is TGTGCCAGTAGTCTGCATCGGTCCGTAGAAGCTTTCTTT.

The rearrangement uses TRBV19 and TRBJ2-2; maybe TRBD1 (5 bases). The CDR3 extends over 13 amino acids. Trimming pared 4 bases from V and 3 bases from J, leaving 6 bases between. The germline CDR1 and CDR2 sequences are LNHDA and SQIVND (reference sequence). The DNA for the CDR3 is TGTGCCAGTAGTACAGGGTACACCGGGGAGCTGTTTTTT. This encodes CASSTGYTGELFF. The complete variable domain, with remaining parts taken from reference TRBV19 and TRBJ2-2, reads DGGITQSPKYLFRKEGQNVTLSCEQNLNHDAMYWYRQDPGQGLRLIYYSQIVNDFQKGDIAEGYSVSREKKESFPLTVTSAQKNPTAFYLCASSTGYTGELFFGEGSRLTVL.

This clone was recorded once. The chain employs TRBV19 and TRBJ1-3, with TRBD1 identical over 7 bases. Trimming at V came to 6 bases and at J to 1 base, leaving 9 bases not matched to a gene. The germline gives CDR1 LNHDA, CDR2 SQIVND (reference sequence). This CDR3 is built from 16 residues. CDR3 DNA sequence: TGTGCCAGTAGCCCCGGGACAGATTTTTCTGGAAACACCATATATTTT. As protein: CASSPGTDFSGNTIYF.

V gene TRBV9 combines with J gene TRBJ2-1, with TRBD2 identical over 8 bases. Per the germline V gene, CDR1 is SGDLS and CDR2 is YYNGEE. With 1 base clipped from V and 4 bases from J, the junction kept 4 bases outside the gene matches. The CDR3 covers 15 residues. CDR3 nucleotide sequence: TGTGCCAGCAGCGTATCAACTAGCGGATACAATGAGCAGTTCTTC. This gives the protein CASSVSTSGYNEQFF. The whole variable domain, remainder taken from reference TRBV9 and TRBJ2-1, is DSGVTQTPKHLITATGQRVTLRCSPRSGDLSVYWYQQSLDQGLQFLIQYYNGEERAKGNILERFSAQQFPDLHSELNLSSLELGDSALYFCASSVSTSGYNEQFFGPGTRLTVL.